The clone carrying this T cell receptor beta chain showed up many times. The antigen remains unidentified. This sample is drawn from a study of CD8 T cells in ankylosing spondylitis. The V gene end was trimmed by 6 bases and the J gene end by 3 bases; junction bases not matched to a gene: 3. The CDR3 loop spans 14 amino acids. TCRdb reprocessed the 5' RACE reads via MiXCR and lists one record per CDR3 protein. The table has around 210,000 distinct CDR3 sequences, approximately 8% seen once; the top ten hold 4.8%. General study points: The disease-linked clones had a CD8+ phenotype and low blood frequencies. Enrichment of disease-linked clones was reportedly significant in matched ankylosing spondylitis synovial fluid.

This TCR derives from a female donor with ankylosing spondylitis or in good health (not recorded which). The material sequenced was blood, either unsorted or a sorted T cell fraction (not recorded which). The chain couples TRBV12-3 or TRBV12-4 to TRBJ1-5, with 9 bases lining up with TRBD1. This chain's CDR3 is CASRRQGVNQPQHF. The CDR3 nucleotides read TGTGCCAGCAGACGACAGGGGGTCAATCAGCCCCAGCATTTT.